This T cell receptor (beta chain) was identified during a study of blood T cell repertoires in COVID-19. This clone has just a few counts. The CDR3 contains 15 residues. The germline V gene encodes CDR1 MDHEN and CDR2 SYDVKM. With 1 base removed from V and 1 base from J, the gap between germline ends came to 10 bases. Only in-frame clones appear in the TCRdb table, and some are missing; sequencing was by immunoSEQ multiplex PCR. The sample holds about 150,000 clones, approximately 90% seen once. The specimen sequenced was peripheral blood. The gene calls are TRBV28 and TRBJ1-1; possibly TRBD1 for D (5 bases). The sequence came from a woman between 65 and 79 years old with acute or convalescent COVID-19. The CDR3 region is CASSLSAQGNTEAFF. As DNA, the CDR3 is TGTGCCAGCAGTTTATCGGCGCAGGGGAACACTGAAGCTTTCTTT.